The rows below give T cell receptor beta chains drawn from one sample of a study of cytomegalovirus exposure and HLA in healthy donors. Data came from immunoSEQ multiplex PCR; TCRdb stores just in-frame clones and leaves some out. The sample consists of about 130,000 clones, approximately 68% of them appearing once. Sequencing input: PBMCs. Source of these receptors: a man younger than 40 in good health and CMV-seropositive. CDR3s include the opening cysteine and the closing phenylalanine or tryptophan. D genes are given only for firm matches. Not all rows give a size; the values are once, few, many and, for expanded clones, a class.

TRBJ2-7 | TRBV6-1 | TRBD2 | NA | TGTGCCAGCCCTGGACTAGCGGGAGCCCCCTACGAGCAGTACTTC | CASPGLAGAPYEQYF
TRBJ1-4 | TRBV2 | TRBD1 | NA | TGTGCCAGCAACAACCGGGACAGAGATGAAAAACTGTTTTTT | CASNNRDRDEKLFF
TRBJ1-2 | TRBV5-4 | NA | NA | NA | CASSLVGSGAYGYAF
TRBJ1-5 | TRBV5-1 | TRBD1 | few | TGCGCCAGCAGCCTGGGGACAGGCGGGGGGCAGCCCCAGCATTTT | CASSLGTGGGQPQHF
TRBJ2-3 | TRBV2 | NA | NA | TGTGCCAGCAGTTCCCGACGGGAGTCAGATACGCAGTATTTT | CASSSRRESDTQYF
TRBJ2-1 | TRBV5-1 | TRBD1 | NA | TGCGCCAGCAGCCTGCGGACAGGGATCGGGAATGAGCAGTTCTTC | CASSLRTGIGNEQFF
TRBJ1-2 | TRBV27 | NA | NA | TGTGCCAGCAGTCTACAGCTTAACTATGGCTACACCTTC | CASSLQLNYGYTF
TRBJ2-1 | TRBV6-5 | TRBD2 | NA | TGTGCCAGCAGTTACGACGGGAGGGGCAATGAGCAGTTCTTC | CASSYDGRGNEQFF
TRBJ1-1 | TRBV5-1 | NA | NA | TGCGCCAGCAGCTTACACCCGGGGAACACTGAAGCTTTCTTT | CASSLHPGNTEAFF
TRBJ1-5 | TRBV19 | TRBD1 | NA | TGTGCCAGTAGTCCCAAGACAGGGGGCCATCCAAATAGCAATCAGCCCCAGCATTTT | CASSPKTGGHPNSNQPQHF
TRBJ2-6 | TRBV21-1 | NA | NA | TGTGCCAGCAGGATACGGAAAGGAGCTGGGGCCAACGTCCTGACTTTC | CASRIRKGAGANVLTF
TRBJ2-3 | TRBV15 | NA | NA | TGTGCCACCAGCAGAGATAAAGATACGCAGTATTTT | CATSRDKDTQYF
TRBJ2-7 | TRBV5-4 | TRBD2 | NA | TGTGCCAGCAGCGAGGGGACTAGCGGGAGTATCTACGAGCAGTACTTC | CASSEGTSGSIYEQYF
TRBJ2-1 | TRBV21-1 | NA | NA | TGTGCCAGCAGCAAAGCCAACTTCTTGCGGAGCTCCTACAATGAGCAGTTCTTC | CASSKANFLRSSYNEQFF
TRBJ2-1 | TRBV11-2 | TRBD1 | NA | TGTGCCAGCAGCACAAGACAGGGTTCCGTCGATGAGCAGTTCTTC | CASSTRQGSVDEQFF
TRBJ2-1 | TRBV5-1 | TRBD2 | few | TGCGCCAGCAGCCCGGGTGGGGGGGCCTACAATGAGCAGTTCTTC | CASSPGGGAYNEQFF
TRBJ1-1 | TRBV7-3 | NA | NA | TGTGCCAGCAGCTTAATGTCAGGGGCCTCGGCTGAAGCTTTCTTT | CASSLMSGASAEAFF
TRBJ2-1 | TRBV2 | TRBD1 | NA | TGTGCCAGCAGTGAAGGCGGGTGGACAGGGGTTTACAATGAGCAGTTCTTC | CASSEGGWTGVYNEQFF
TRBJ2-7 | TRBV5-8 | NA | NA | TGTGCCAGCAGCGTACGCTTGCCGGGGAACGAGCAGTACTTC | CASSVRLPGNEQYF
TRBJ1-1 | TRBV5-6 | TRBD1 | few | TGTGCCAGCAGCCTAGACAGGGGGCGGGATGTAACTGAAGCTTTCTTT | CASSLDRGRDVTEAFF
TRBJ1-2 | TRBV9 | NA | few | TGTGCCAGCAGCGACGGAGGGGACTATGGCTACACCTTC | CASSDGGDYGYTF
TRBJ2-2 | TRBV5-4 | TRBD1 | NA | TGTGCCAGCAGCTTGGACTCAGGGGGCCACACCGGGGAGCTGTTTTTT | CASSLDSGGHTGELFF
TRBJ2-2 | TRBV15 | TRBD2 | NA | TGTGCCACCAGCAGGGGTCGAGCGGGATCGGCCGGGGAGCTGTTTTTT | CATSRGRAGSAGELFF
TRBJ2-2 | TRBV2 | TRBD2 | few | TGTGCCAGCATGGGGCTAGCGGGAGTCGACGGGGAGCTGTTTTTT | CASMGLAGVDGELFF
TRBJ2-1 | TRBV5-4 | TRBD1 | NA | TGTGCCAGCAGCTTCTACAGGGGTAGAGGCTACAATGAGCAGTTCTTC | CASSFYRGRGYNEQFF
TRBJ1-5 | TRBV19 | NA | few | TGTGCCAGTAGGTGGGGAGTAGGCAATCAGCCCCAGCATTTT | CASRWGVGNQPQHF
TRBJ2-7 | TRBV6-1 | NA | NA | TGTGCCAGCACTGAGACAGGCTACGAGCAGTACTTC | CASTETGYEQYF
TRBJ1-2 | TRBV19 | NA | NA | TGTGCCAGCACCTATCCGGGGAACTATGGCTACACCTTC | CASTYPGNYGYTF
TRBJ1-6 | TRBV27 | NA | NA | TGTGCCAGCAGTTTTAGGACAGCGCTTAATTCACCCCTCCACTTT | CASSFRTALNSPLHF
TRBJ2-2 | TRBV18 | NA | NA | TGTGCCAGCTCACCGGGGCCTTTTAGTAACACCGGGGAGCTGTTTTTT | CASSPGPFSNTGELFF
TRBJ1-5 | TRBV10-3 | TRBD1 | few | TGTGCCATCAGTTCACAGGGGGCTGATCAGCCCCAGCATTTT | CAISSQGADQPQHF
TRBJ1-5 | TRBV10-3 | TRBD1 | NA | TGTGCCATCAGCCAGGGACAGGGAGGCAATCAGCCCCAGCATTTT | CAISQGQGGNQPQHF
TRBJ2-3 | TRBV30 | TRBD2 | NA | TGTGCCTGGAAGGCCTTCACTAGCGGGACCACAGATACGCAGTATTTT | CAWKAFTSGTTDTQYF